This T cell receptor (beta chain) was found in a study of OX40 agonist ivuxolimab in advanced cancers. Looking at the study overall: Given to patients was ivuxolimab, an agonistic anti-OX40 (CD134) antibody. The study, taken as a whole, reports: Several nonresponders also turned out to have low normalized T-cell clonal expansion.

Method: immunoSEQ multiplex PCR; TCRdb's copy keeps in-frame clones and lacks some. The sample carries about 150,000 clones, roughly 94% recorded once. In the case of this clone: Its antigen is as yet unknown.

With autoimmune disease history or systemic immunosuppression, patients were excluded. Blood samples were obtained at baseline, cycle 4 day 1, and cycle 7 day 1. The V end lost 3 bases, the J end lost 1 base, and 11 bases lay between the germline ends. From germline, CDR1 is SGDLS and CDR2 YYNGEE. The CDR3 sequence is 15 residues long. J is TRBJ1-5 and V is TRBV9; D not resolved. The receptor's source is an adult with an advanced solid tumor such as melanoma, head and neck, liver or kidney cancer. This sample comprised CD4+ or CD8+ T cells sorted from blood, obtained in a trial of the OX40 agonist ivuxolimab. Here the CDR3 DNA reads TGTGCCAGCAGCGCCGACCCCCAGAGCAATCAGCCCCAGCATTTT. It yields the protein CASSADPQSNQPQHF.